The clone carrying this T cell receptor (beta chain) is deemed medium-sized. Trimming cost V 5 bases and J 6 bases; bases outside gene matches: 10. The CDR3 has 14 residues. Germline V CDR1 and CDR2: SGHTA, FQGNSA. This entry belongs to a study of blood T cell repertoires in COVID-19. Study in general: The analysed material was cDNA or gDNA that came from T cells, B-cell-depleted T cells, or PBMCs.

Libraries were prepared by immunoSEQ multiplex PCR; TCRdb keeps only in-frame clonotypes and omits some of them. The sample lists about 120,000 clones; 70% to 90% were seen once. What was sequenced was peripheral blood. The J gene is TRBJ2-7, the V gene TRBV7-2; TRBD2 agrees at 7 bases. The sequence came from a man aged 35-49 years with acute or convalescent COVID-19. The CDR3 is CASSPEWGGFEQYF. CDR3 sequence (DNA): TGTGCCAGCAGCCCAGAGTGGGGGGGTTTCGAGCAGTACTTC.